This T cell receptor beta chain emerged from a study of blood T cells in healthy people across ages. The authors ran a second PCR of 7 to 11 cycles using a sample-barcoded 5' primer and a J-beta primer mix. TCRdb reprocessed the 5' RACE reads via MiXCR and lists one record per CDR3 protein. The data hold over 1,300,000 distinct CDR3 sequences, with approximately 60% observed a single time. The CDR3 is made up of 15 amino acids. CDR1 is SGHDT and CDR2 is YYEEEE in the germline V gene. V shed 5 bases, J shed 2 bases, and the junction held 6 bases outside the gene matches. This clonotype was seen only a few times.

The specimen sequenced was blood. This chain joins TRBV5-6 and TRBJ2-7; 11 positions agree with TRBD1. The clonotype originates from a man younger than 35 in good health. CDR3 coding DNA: TGTGCCAGCAGGATTACGGGACAGGGGGCCTACGAGCAGTACTTC. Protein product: CASRITGQGAYEQYF.